Each of the 16 T cell receptor beta chains below was sequenced from the same sample in a study of breast tumors, draining lymph nodes, adjacent tissues. TCRdb recomputed calls from the multiplex PCR reads with MiXCR, one row per CDR3 protein. The sample has 200,000 or so distinct CDR3 sequences; around a third are singletons. Breast cancer patients provided tissue from their axillary draining lymph nodes. Material: axillary lymph node tissue. Receptors originate from a female donor with breast cancer. Some clones in this sample may be carry-over from other donors' samples.

At least ten counts were recorded for this clonotype. The chain uses TRBV2 and TRBJ2-7, with D perhaps TRBD1 (7 bases). The V and J ends lost 8 bases and 0 bases respectively, with 20 bases between them. Germline values: CDR1 SNHLY, CDR2 FYNNEI. This CDR3 is 16 amino acids long. The CDR3 coding sequence is TGTGCCAGCCTACTTGGGGGGACAGAGGACTCCTACGAGCAGTACTTC. Translation gives CASLLGGTEDSYEQYF.

This clonotype is a singleton in its sample. The chain recombines TRBV5-1 with TRBJ2-7, with TRBD2 as a possible D gene (6 bases). Germline assignment: CDR1 SGHRS and CDR2 YFSETQ. The length of the CDR3 is 12 residues. Deletions cut 0 bases from V and 7 bases from J, with 8 bases between. The CDR3 DNA sequence: TGCGCCAGCAGCTTGGGTGCGGGGGAGCAGTACTTC. Its protein is CASSLGAGEQYF.

This clonotype was counted once. The J gene is TRBJ2-5, the V gene TRBV25-1; 9 bases fit TRBD2. The germline gives CDR1 MGHDK, CDR2 SYGVNS. The CDR3 totals 13 residues. The CDR3: CARETSGQETQYF. In nucleotides, the CDR3 is TGTGCTAGAGAGACTAGCGGTCAAGAGACCCAGTACTTC.

This clonotype was observed many times. The CDR3 nucleotides are TGTGCCAGCAGCGTAATCCCAGGGGCGGGTGAGCAGTTCTTC. Protein sequence: CASSVIPGAGEQFF. The chain is built from TRBV9 and TRBJ2-1; TRBD1 is a possible D gene (6 bases). The CDR3 sequence is 14 residues long. V lost 1 base and J lost 9, with 14 bases in between. CDR1 is SGDLS and CDR2 is YYNGEE in the germline V gene.

V gene TRBV20-1 combines with J gene TRBJ1-6, with D possibly TRBD1 on 6 matching bases. CDR1 DFQATT and CDR2 SNEGSKA come from the germline V gene (reference sequence). V was cut by 5 bases and J by 12 bases, with 20 bases left in between. This CDR3 contains 14 residues. The CDR3 coding sequence is TGCAGTGCTGGTGCACAGGGCGACGGATTACCCCTCCACTTT. Amino acids: CSAGAQGDGLPLHF.

V is TRBV19 and J is TRBJ1-2; D is possibly TRBD1 (5 bases). In germline, CDR1 is LNHDA, CDR2 SQIVND (reference sequence). There are 12 residues in the CDR3. Trimming took off 7 bases at V and 10 bases at J, with 16 bases between the two ends. CDR3 coding DNA: TGTGCCAGTAAAGGGGAGCGGTCCACCTACACCTTC. Residues: CASKGERSTYTF.

In its sample, this clonotype was seen many times. The chain has TRBV5-8 and TRBJ2-3, with TRBD1 matching 10 bases. The CDR3 is 17 amino acids. In germline, CDR1 is SGHTS, CDR2 YDEGEE. The ends lost 0 bases at V and 4 bases at J; junction bases unmatched: 8. CDR3 loop: CASSLGTGGKGPDTQYF. The CDR3 nucleotides are TGTGCCAGCAGCTTGGGGACAGGGGGGAAGGGGCCAGATACGCAGTATTTT.

The CDR3 spells CASSVEKGTGGTNGYTF. In DNA form, the CDR3 reads TGTGCCAGCAGCGTAGAAAAGGGGACAGGGGGCACGAATGGCTACACCTTC. The rearrangement joins TRBV9 to TRBJ1-2, with 12 bases fitting TRBD1. This CDR3 region has 17 residues. Germline trimming cut 0 bases from V and 6 bases from J; bases unmatched to any gene: 9. CDR1 is SGDLS and CDR2 is YYNGEE in the germline V gene.

This clonotype was seen many times. The V gene is TRBV5-1, the J gene TRBJ2-7, with TRBD2 identical over 8 bases. This CDR3 is 15 amino acids long. Trimming took 5 bases from V and 2 from J; bases not matched to a gene: 9. The germline CDR1 and CDR2 sequences are SGHRS and YFSETQ. The CDR3 protein is CASRLQAGGTYEQYF. In nucleotides, the CDR3 is TGCGCCAGCAGACTTCAGGCGGGGGGCACCTACGAGCAGTACTTC.

This clonotype was seen many times. At one end the junction does not follow the germline gene, possibly because of a read error. The chain has TRBV5-1 and TRBJ1-6; no definite D call. CDR3 length equals 14 residues. The germline V gene has CDR1 SGHRS and CDR2 YFSETQ. CDR3: CASSLLQTNSALHF. In nucleotides, the CDR3 is TGCGCCAGCAGCCTCTTGCAGACTAATTCAGCCCTCCACTTT. Using reference TRBV5-1 and TRBJ1-6 for the parts outside the CDR3, the full variable domain is KAGVTQTPRYLIKTRGQQVTLSCSPISGHRSVSWYQQTPGQGLQFLFEYFSETQRNKGNFPGRFSGRQFSNSRSEMNVSTLELGDSALYLCASSLLQTNSALHFGNGTRLTVT.

The chain uses TRBV12-3 or TRBV12-4 and TRBJ1-5, with 8 bases identical to TRBD1. CDR3 length: 15 amino acids. V gave up 5 bases and J gave up 3 bases; unmatched junction bases: 6. CDR3 amino acids: CASSPGQGTNQPQHF. Written as DNA, the CDR3 is TGTGCCAGCAGTCCCGGACAGGGCACCAATCAGCCCCAGCATTTT.

The gene calls are TRBV5-1 and TRBJ1-2, with 10 bases matching TRBD1. The germline V gene has CDR1 SGHRS and CDR2 YFSETQ. This CDR3 is 15 amino acids long. The J segment lost 7 bases and the V segment lost 0 bases, leaving 6 bases of the junction unmatched. The CDR3 protein is CASSLGDRGFFGYTF. In DNA, the CDR3 is TGCGCCAGCAGCTTGGGGGACAGGGGTTTCTTTGGCTACACCTTC. Filled out from reference TRBV5-1 and TRBJ1-2, the complete variable domain reads KAGVTQTPRYLIKTRGQQVTLSCSPISGHRSVSWYQQTPGQGLQFLFEYFSETQRNKGNFPGRFSGRQFSNSRSEMNVSTLELGDSALYLCASSLGDRGFFGYTFGSGTRLTVV.

This clonotype was observed at least ten times. This chain connects TRBV7-2 to TRBJ2-6, with 10 bases fitting TRBD1. V was clipped by 2 bases and J by 2 bases; unmatched bases: 6. CDR1 and CDR2 from the germline V gene are SGHTA and FQGNSA. The CDR3 spans 18 residues. CDR3 loop: CASSLWDRGGAGANVLTF. The DNA of the CDR3 is TGTGCCAGCAGCTTATGGGACAGGGGAGGGGCTGGGGCCAACGTCCTGACTTTC.

A word on this clonotype: A junction boundary mismatches the germline segment, possibly from a read error. This chain connects TRBV2 to TRBJ2-2, with TRBD2 as a possible D gene (6 bases). There are 15 residues in the CDR3. The germline gives CDR1 SNHLY, CDR2 FYNNEI. The CDR3 sequence is CASSAEGLNTGELSW. CDR3 DNA sequence: TGTGCCAGCAGTGCGGAGGGCCTTAACACCGGGGAGCTGTCTTGG.

This clonotype occurred many times. This chain joins TRBV4-2 and TRBJ1-5; D possibly corresponds to TRBD1 (5 bases). The V gene lost 4 bases and the J gene lost 4 bases, with 14 bases spanning the gap. CDR3 length: 15 residues. Germline V CDR1 and CDR2: LGHNA, YNFKEQ. CDR3 sequence reads: CASSPEDKWNQPQHF. CDR3 sequence (DNA): TGTGCCAGCAGCCCAGAGGACAAATGGAATCAGCCCCAGCATTTT.

In this sample, this clonotype turned up many times. The chain couples TRBV20-1 to TRBJ2-1; perhaps TRBD2 as D (7 bases). The germline V and J ends were trimmed by 4 bases and 9 bases, with 13 bases remaining between them. Germline V gives CDR1 DFQATT, CDR2 SNEGSKA (reference sequence). The CDR3 is 12 amino acids. CDR3 nucleotides: TGCAGTGCTATAGGGGGGGCCTCTGAGCAGTTCTTC. It yields the protein CSAIGGASEQFF.